The T cell receptor (beta chain) under discussion was sequenced for a study of T cell responses to AZD1222 COVID-19 vaccine. Regarding the study as a whole: It was only after the peak T cell response that any repertoires were sampled. Spike-specific TCR breadth and depth went up after people got two AZD1222 doses.

The table came from immunoSEQ multiplex PCR; TCRdb's copy has only in-frame clones and leaves some out. The sample holds about 140,000 clones; about 92% are singletons and the top ten take 0.75% to 1%. CDR3 length equals 14 residues. The germline V gene encodes CDR1 SEHNR and CDR2 FQNEAQ (reference sequence). V gave up 5 bases and J gave up 5 bases; unmatched junction bases: 4. As regards this clone: Its antigen is as yet unknown.

Material: peripheral blood, obtained on day 0 of MenACWY control vaccination. The origin of this receptor is an adult in good health. The J gene is TRBJ2-2, the V gene TRBV7-9, with TRBD1 identical over 8 bases. CDR3: CASSNRDRTGELFF. The DNA of the CDR3 is TGTGCCAGCAGCAACCGGGACAGGACCGGGGAGCTGTTTTTT.